Sequencing of this T cell receptor (beta chain) was carried out in a study of blood T cell repertoires in COVID-19. In the study overall: Italy, Spain and the United States were the sources of the convalescent and acute COVID-19 samples.

With V trimmed by 3 bases and J by 0 bases, 5 bases remained unmatched. The germline V gene encodes CDR1 SGHTA and CDR2 FQGNSA. CDR3 length: 15 amino acids. As originally analysed: Estimates of nucleated cell counts were drawn from the amplification of reference gene primers. Sequencing used immunoSEQ multiplex PCR; TCRdb keeps in-frame clones, though not all of them. That table furnishes V, J and clone size, whereas the DNA furnished D and trimming. This table holds some 160,000 clones, more than 80% found once. This clone was seen a single time. The sample comprised peripheral blood. The TCR sequence derives from a man aged 55 to 70 with acute or convalescent COVID-19. The chain links TRBV7-2 to TRBJ2-7; TRBD2 agrees at 7 bases. CDR3: CASSFSGAGSYEQYF. The CDR3 bases are TGTGCCAGCAGCTTCAGCGGGGCGGGCTCCTACGAGCAGTACTTC. Looking up the rest from reference TRBV7-2 and TRBJ2-7 gives the full variable domain: GAGVSQSPSNKVTEKGKDVELRCDPISGHTALYWYRQSLGQGLEFLIYFQGNSAPDKSGLPSDRFSAERTGGSVSTLTIQRTQQEDSAVYLCASSFSGAGSYEQYFGPGTRLTVT.